There are many counts of the clone carrying this T cell receptor (beta chain). Its cognate antigen is unknown. Regions amplified from RNA transcripts were the TCR beta CDR3 regions. When the TCR CDR3 underwent first-round RT-PCR, the HTBI primer set was used. TCRdb used MiXCR to reprocess the multiplex PCR reads, holding one entry per CDR3 protein. The sample consists of about 570,000 distinct CDR3 sequences, approximately 14% of them appearing once. Stable disease denoted Graves' hyperthyroidism without ophthalmopathy progression within 18 months. PBMCs came from around 9.7 ml fresh peripheral blood. The sample is drawn from a study of T cells in Graves' hyperthyroidism and ophthalmopathy. Study-level findings and limits: With a median lead of about 6.9 months before onset, the model predicted ophthalmopathy.

The CDR3 has 14 amino acids. Looked up from germline, CDR1 is ENHRY and CDR2 is SYGVKD. V shed 2 bases and J shed 2 bases, with 9 bases lying between them. The V gene is TRBV10-3, the J gene TRBJ2-5, with D perhaps given as TRBD1 or TRBD2 (5 bases each). The source is a woman aged 40 to 50 with Graves' hyperthyroidism. Sequenced: blood. The CDR3 here is CAISERGLQETQYF. The CDR3 DNA reads as TGTGCCATCAGTGAGCGGGGCCTTCAAGAGACCCAGTACTTC.